The 29 T cell receptor beta chains reported below all come from one sample, sequenced in a study of Tregs in tolerant kidney transplant recipients. Sequencing was performed with immunoSEQ multiplex PCR; in TCRdb, only in-frame clones are kept and a portion is missing. This repertoire shows 200,000 to 300,000 clones, around 82% found once; its top ten account for less than 0.75%. The specimen was CD4+ T cells from blood. The origin of the receptors is a human donor in good health.

The chain links TRBV19 to TRBJ2-3; 10 positions match TRBD2. The junction had 7 bases not matched to a gene; V was cut back by 6 bases and J by 4 bases. This CDR3 contains 15 residues. Germline V gene data show CDR1 as LNHDA and CDR2 as SQIVND (reference sequence). In DNA, the CDR3 is TGTGCCAGTAGCACCCTAGCGGGAGCGCCAGATACGCAGTATTTT. This codes for CASSTLAGAPDTQYF.

This clone was found a few times. This chain connects TRBV4-1 to TRBJ1-2; D is undetermined. Germline CDR1 and CDR2: MGHRA and YSYEKL. The CDR3 is 13 residues long. V lost 4 bases and J 0 bases, leaving 6 bases between the germline ends. The CDR3 sequence: CASSPLTNYGYTF. The CDR3 region has the DNA TGCGCCAGCAGCCCCCTCACTAACTATGGCTACACCTTC.

V is TRBV18 and J is TRBJ1-2; 9 nucleotides align to TRBD1. Germline trimming cut 3 bases from V and 0 bases from J; bases unmatched to any gene: 5. Germline CDR1 KGHSH, CDR2 LQKENI. The CDR3 is 16 amino acids. CDR3 protein: CASSPRTGDSNYGYTF. The CDR3 DNA follows: TGTGCCAGCTCACCGAGGACAGGGGATTCTAACTATGGCTACACCTTC.

This rearrangement joins TRBV7-9 to TRBJ2-7; 11 nucleotides line up with TRBD2. CDR3 length: 15 residues. Germline V lookup: CDR1 SEHNR, CDR2 FQNEAQ (reference sequence). The junction had 6 bases not matched to a gene; V was cut back by 4 bases and J by 4 bases. CDR3 amino acids: CASSSGLADTYEQYF. The DNA for the CDR3 is TGTGCCAGCAGCTCGGGACTAGCGGATACTTACGAGCAGTACTTC.

The V call is TRBV5-4, the J call TRBJ2-4; tentative D call: TRBD2 (6 bases). CDR3 size: 12 residues. V gave up 4 bases and J gave up 8 bases, with 10 bases separating them. From germline, CDR1 is SGHNT and CDR2 YYREEE (reference sequence). CDR3 protein: CASSAREDIQYF. In DNA form, the CDR3 reads TGTGCCAGCAGCGCTAGGGAGGACATTCAGTACTTC.

The chain links TRBV19 to TRBJ2-3, with D maybe TRBD1 (7 bases). CDR1 and CDR2 from the germline V gene are LNHDA and SQIVND (reference sequence). CDR3 size: 19 residues. Trimming removed 5 bases from V and 3 bases from J, with 27 bases in between. CDR3: CASSGGAQGQRFWTDTQYF. The CDR3 DNA follows: TGTGCCAGTAGTGGAGGGGCCCAGGGACAGCGGTTTTGGACAGATACGCAGTATTTT.

The chain carries TRBV7-9 and TRBJ1-2; D is possibly TRBD1 (5 bases). This CDR3 has 14 residues. Germline CDR1 SEHNR, CDR2 FQNEAQ (reference sequence). With 4 bases removed from V and 3 bases from J, the gap between germline ends came to 12 bases. The chain's CDR3 is CASSSSGGDYGYTF. CDR3 nucleotide sequence: TGTGCCAGCAGCTCAAGTGGGGGAGACTATGGCTACACCTTC.

The chain couples TRBV5-1 to TRBJ2-2; possible D gene TRBD2, 6 bases. V lost 0 bases and J 4 bases, leaving 10 bases between the germline ends. CDR3 length: 15 amino acids. The germline V gene has CDR1 SGHRS and CDR2 YFSETQ. The CDR3 here is CASSLDWGGTGELFF. CDR3 nucleotides: TGCGCCAGCAGCTTGGATTGGGGAGGCACCGGGGAGCTGTTTTTT.

In its sample, this clone was seen a few times. The genes are TRBV27 and TRBJ1-6; a weak D match, TRBD1 (5 bases). V was clipped by 0 bases and J by 6 bases, with 9 bases between them. The CDR3 has 15 residues. Looked up from germline, CDR1 is MNHEY and CDR2 is SMNVEV (reference sequence). The CDR3 protein is CASSLSGTVNSPLHF. Here the CDR3 DNA reads TGTGCCAGCAGTTTATCTGGGACTGTTAATTCACCCCTCCACTTT.

The chain combines TRBV18 with TRBJ1-3; no clear D. The CDR3 is 18 residues long. V was pared by 1 base and J by 0 bases, with 16 bases between. CDR1 KGHSH and CDR2 LQKENI come from the germline V gene. The DNA of the CDR3 is TGTGCCAGCTCACCACTGGAGAAACAGTCCGACTCTGGAAACACCATATATTTT. Amino acid sequence: CASSPLEKQSDSGNTIYF.

CDR3 residues: CASSLSGGVEQFF. The CDR3 bases are TGTGCCAGCAGCTTATCCGGAGGGGTTGAGCAGTTCTTC. The chain couples TRBV7-2 to TRBJ2-1, with D maybe TRBD2 (6 bases). Germline assignment: CDR1 SGHTA and CDR2 FQGNSA. Trimming pared 2 bases from V and 9 bases from J, leaving 11 bases between. This CDR3 spans 13 amino acids.

This sequence joins TRBV9 and TRBJ2-7; the match to TRBD2 covers 9 bases. V shed 4 bases and J 1 base; nucleotides not matched to a gene: 3. Germline lookup yields CDR1 SGDLS and CDR2 YYNGEE. This CDR3 is 14 amino acids long. The CDR3 loop is CASSQTSGSYEQYF. CDR3 sequence (DNA): TGTGCCAGCAGCCAAACTAGCGGGTCCTACGAGCAGTACTTC.

V is TRBV19 and J is TRBJ1-5; D not resolved. Germline CDR1 is LNHDA and CDR2 is SQIVND (reference sequence). This CDR3 has 13 residues. Trimming shortened V by 3 bases and J by 4 bases, and 7 bases separated the two germline ends. CDR3 in amino acids: CASSIPRNQPQHF. In nucleotides, the CDR3 is TGTGCCAGTAGTATCCCCAGAAATCAGCCCCAGCATTTT.

CDR3 DNA: TGTGCCAGCAGTTCCCTCCGGGGGGCGCGTAACTATGGCTACACCTTC. The encoded protein is CASSSLRGARNYGYTF. The chain carries TRBV28 and TRBJ1-2; the D gene is possibly TRBD1 (6 bases). The germline V gene encodes CDR1 MDHEN and CDR2 SYDVKM. Trimming left V 4 bases short and J 1 base short, with 16 bases between. The CDR3 runs 16 residues.

This chain uses TRBV5-4 with TRBJ2-5; D unresolved. This CDR3 spans 14 amino acids. Germline V gene lookup returns CDR1 SGHNT and CDR2 YYREEE (reference sequence). V shed 1 base and J shed 2 bases, with 9 bases lying between them. CDR3 in amino acids: CASSLPQPQETQYF. CDR3 DNA sequence: TGTGCCAGCAGCTTGCCACAGCCTCAAGAGACCCAGTACTTC.

In its sample, this clone was seen once. This chain uses TRBV5-4 with TRBJ2-1; no definite D call. This CDR3 region has 15 residues. From germline, CDR1 is SGHNT and CDR2 YYREEE (reference sequence). Trimming shortened V by 5 bases and J by 2 bases, and 14 bases separated the two germline ends. This CDR3 is CASRPGVNTYNEQFF. Here the CDR3 DNA reads TGTGCCAGCAGGCCCGGAGTGAACACCTACAATGAGCAGTTCTTC.

V and J are TRBV6-5 and TRBJ2-1; D ambiguous. V gave up 7 bases and J gave up 0 bases, with 13 bases separating them. The germline V gene has CDR1 MNHEY and CDR2 SVGAGI. There are 15 residues in the CDR3. The CDR3 DNA reads TGTGCCAGCACCCAAGCCCACAGCTCCTACAATGAGCAGTTCTTC. This codes for CASTQAHSSYNEQFF.

This chain connects TRBV5-1 to TRBJ2-1; 8 bases map to TRBD1. CDR3 length: 13 amino acids. In germline, CDR1 is SGHRS, CDR2 YFSETQ. Trimming took 7 bases from V and 3 from J; bases not matched to a gene: 3. The CDR3 DNA sequence: TGCGCCAGCGGACAGGGTGTCTACAATGAGCAGTTCTTC. It specifies CASGQGVYNEQFF.

CDR3 sequence reads: CATSSPGQGADFWGNSPLHF. The CDR3 DNA sequence: TGTGCCACCAGCTCCCCGGGACAGGGGGCCGATTTTTGGGGGAATTCACCCCTCCACTTT. V usage is TRBV15 and J usage is TRBJ1-6, with 12 bases aligning to TRBD1. The CDR3 length is 20 residues. J gave up 7 bases and V 5 bases, and 18 bases lay outside the gene matches. Germline V gene sequence: CDR1 LNHNV, CDR2 YYDKDF (reference sequence).

For this clone: This may be a read error, as it is one base from a much larger clone. This chain links TRBV2 with TRBJ1-1; D might be TRBD1 (6 bases). The CDR3 runs to 12 residues. Trimming stripped 6 bases from V and 1 base from J, with 6 bases between. Germline V gene sequence: CDR1 SNHLY, CDR2 FYNNEI. The CDR3 coding sequence is TGTGCCAGCAGGGACAGGAACACTGAAGCTTTCTTT. Protein product: CASRDRNTEAFF.

The J gene is TRBJ2-3, the V gene TRBV29-1, with D possibly called TRBD1 or TRBD2 (5 bases each). From germline, CDR1 is SQVTM and CDR2 ANQGSEA. This CDR3 has 15 residues. V was cut by 8 bases and J by 2 bases, with 20 bases left in between. As DNA, the CDR3 is TGCAGCTTATTATCGGGACCCTACTTCACAGATACGCAGTATTTT. It encodes CSLLSGPYFTDTQYF.

The rearrangement uses TRBV5-1 and TRBJ1-2; 7 bases line up with TRBD1. V was pared by 6 bases and J by 1 base, with 15 bases of the junction left unmatched. Per the germline V gene, CDR1 is SGHRS and CDR2 is YFSETQ. The CDR3 runs 17 residues. The CDR3 sequence is CASTEKPTGTVNYGYTF. CDR3 in DNA: TGCGCCAGCACTGAAAAACCGACAGGGACTGTTAACTATGGCTACACCTTC.

For the CDR3, the DNA is TGTGCCAGCAGTGAAGAGGGTCTAGCGGGACACATTCAGTACTTC. This gives the protein CASSEEGLAGHIQYF. V and J are TRBV2 and TRBJ2-4, with TRBD2 matching over 9 bases. CDR3 length: 15 residues. The germline gives CDR1 SNHLY, CDR2 FYNNEI. The ends lost 1 base at V and 8 bases at J; junction bases unmatched: 6.

The rearrangement joins TRBV7-9 to TRBJ2-1; D gene ambiguous. The CDR3 runs to 12 residues. The V end lost 5 bases, the J end lost 10 bases, and 12 bases lay between the germline ends. CDR1 is SEHNR, CDR2 FQNEAQ, per germline (reference sequence). The CDR3 is CASSHRASEQFF. Written as DNA, the CDR3 is TGTGCCAGCAGCCATAGGGCTTCCGAGCAGTTCTTC.

The chain has TRBV6-5 and TRBJ1-6; D not resolved. Trimming removed 5 bases at V and 7 bases at J, with 12 bases between. Germline CDR1 reads MNHEY; CDR2 reads SVGAGI. This CDR3 has 14 residues. The DNA for the CDR3 is TGTGCCAGCAGTAAGGCCAGGCGAAATTCACCCCTCCACTTT. Its protein product is CASSKARRNSPLHF.

This chain joins TRBV11-2 and TRBJ2-7, with D tentatively TRBD2 (6 bases). V was clipped by 5 bases and J by 0 bases, with 20 bases between them. The CDR3 contains 17 residues. The germline CDR1 and CDR2 sequences are SGHAT and FQNNGV. The chain's CDR3 is CASSLLGGAEGSYEQYF. The CDR3 DNA follows: TGTGCCAGCAGCCTACTCGGGGGAGCGGAGGGCTCCTACGAGCAGTACTTC.

This clone was seen only once. V is TRBV10-3 and J is TRBJ2-5, with 14 bases aligning to TRBD2. This CDR3 comprises 16 residues. The V gene's germline CDR1 is ENHRY and CDR2 SYGVKD. With V trimmed by 4 bases and J by 3 bases, 4 bases remained unmatched. As DNA, the CDR3 is TGTGCCATCAGTGGGGGACTAGCGGGGGCCGAAGAGACCCAGTACTTC. Protein: CAISGGLAGAEETQYF.

The chain has TRBV25-1 and TRBJ2-7; 7 bases fit TRBD1. There are 14 residues in the CDR3. V shed 4 bases and J 6 bases; nucleotides not matched to a gene: 9. The germline CDR1 and CDR2 sequences are MGHDK and SYGVNS. CDR3 protein: CASSGYRGRSEQYF. CDR3 coding DNA: TGTGCCAGCAGTGGCTACAGGGGCAGGTCCGAGCAGTACTTC.

This chain connects TRBV30 to TRBJ1-3, with 9 bases aligning to TRBD1. Germline trimming cut 3 bases from V and 3 bases from J; bases unmatched to any gene: 9. Germline CDR1 and CDR2: GTSNPN and SVGIG (reference sequence). This CDR3 comprises 16 residues. The CDR3 DNA sequence: TGTGCCTGGAGAAGTGCCGGGACAGGGTATGGAAACACCATATATTTT. Encoded protein: CAWRSAGTGYGNTIYF.